The rows below give T cell receptor beta chains drawn from one sample of a study of T cells in Graves' hyperthyroidism and ophthalmopathy. TCRdb re-derived calls from the multiplex PCR reads in MiXCR, one entry per CDR3 protein. The data show over 300,000 distinct CDR3 sequences, approximately 14% seen once. The specimen was blood. These receptors all come from a middle-aged woman with Graves' ophthalmopathy. Each CDR3 is given with its conserved first and last residue. Fields, in order: J gene, V gene, clone size, D gene, CDR3 protein, CDR3 DNA. D genes are given only for firm matches. Not all rows give a size; the values are once, few, many and, for expanded clones, a class.

TRBJ2-5 | TRBV20-1 | - | TRBD2 | CSATLLAGQYQETQYF | TGCAGTGCCACACTACTAGCGGGCCAGTACCAAGAGACCCAGTACTTC
TRBJ1-5 | TRBV19 | many | - | CASSKNGGHQPQHF | TGTGCCAGTAGTAAGAACGGTGGGCATCAGCCCCAGCATTTT
TRBJ1-5 | TRBV12-3/TRBV12-4 | - | TRBD1 | CASRILGQVHQPQHF | TGTGCCAGCAGGATACTGGGACAGGTCCATCAGCCCCAGCATTTT
TRBJ2-7 | TRBV6-1 | many | TRBD2 | CASTPRASGSYEQYF | TGTGCCAGCACCCCTCGGGCTAGCGGCTCCTACGAGCAGTACTTC
TRBJ1-6 | TRBV19 | - | - | CASSMGAGVNSPLHF | TGTGCCAGTAGTATGGGAGCAGGAGTGAATTCACCCCTCCACTTT
TRBJ1-1 | TRBV20-1 | many | - | CSASRGRTEAFF | TGCAGTGCTAGCCGAGGCAGGACTGAAGCTTTCTTT
TRBJ1-6 | TRBV9 | few | TRBD1 | CASKTGSYNSPLHF | TGTGCCAGCAAGACAGGGTCCTATAATTCACCCCTCCACTTT
TRBJ2-7 | TRBV28 | - | - | CVSSFSYEQYF | TGTGTCAGCAGTTTCTCATACGAGCAGTACTTC
TRBJ1-1 | TRBV12-3/TRBV12-4 | many | - | CASSLGGTSRTEAFF | TGTGCCAGCAGTTTAGGTGGCACCTCGAGGACTGAAGCTTTCTTT
TRBJ1-1 | TRBV7-2 | few | TRBD1 | CASSPTTRTGRIVNTEAFF | TGTGCCAGCAGCCCAACGACGAGGACAGGTCGAATTGTGAACACTGAAGCTTTCTTT
TRBJ2-1 | TRBV20-1 | many | - | CSASLVINEQFF | TGCAGTGCTTCACTAGTGATTAATGAGCAGTTCTTC
TRBJ2-1 | TRBV12-5 | - | TRBD2 | CTSGLLLAGVPSEQFF | TGTACTAGTGGCCTCCTACTAGCGGGCGTTCCCAGTGAGCAGTTCTTC
TRBJ1-4 | TRBV19 | - | - | CASTDRGKLFF | TGTGCCAGTACCGATCGGGGAAAACTGTTTTTT
TRBJ1-5 | TRBV28 | many | TRBD1 | CASSQDRGRYGNQPQHF | TGTGCCAGCAGTCAAGACAGGGGCCGCTATGGCAATCAGCCCCAGCATTTT
TRBJ2-2 | TRBV27 | few | TRBD1 | CASSFSGQLNTGELFF | TGTGCCAGCTCCTTTTCGGGACAGTTGAACACCGGGGAGCTGTTTTTT
TRBJ2-1 | TRBV6-1 | - | TRBD1 | CASSSSGTGTAEQFF | TGTGCCAGCAGTAGCTCCGGGACAGGGACCGCGGAGCAGTTCTTC
TRBJ1-2 | TRBV19 | - | TRBD1 | CASSDRGNINYGYTF | TGTGCCAGTAGCGACAGGGGGAACATTAACTATGGCTACACCTTC
TRBJ2-7 | TRBV11-2 | many | TRBD1 | CASRKDRGDEQYF | TGTGCCAGCAGAAAGGACAGGGGCGACGAGCAGTACTTC
TRBJ1-2 | TRBV18 | - | TRBD1 | CASSLPGGWTYGYTF | TGTGCCAGCTCACTACCAGGGGGTTGGACTTATGGCTACACCTTC
TRBJ2-1 | TRBV19 | few | - | CASSDFYNEQFF | TGTGCCAGTAGTGACTTCTACAATGAGCAGTTCTTC
TRBJ1-6 | TRBV9 | few | - | CASSVEGSYNSPLHF | TGTGCCAGCAGCGTAGAAGGCTCCTATAATTCACCCCTCCACTTT
TRBJ1-1 | TRBV7-9 | - | - | CASSLERHGVAFF | TGTGCCAGCAGCTTAGAAAGACACGGGGTAGCTTTCTTT
TRBJ2-3 | TRBV7-8 | few | TRBD1 | CASSVDRGRSTDTQYF | TGTGCCAGCAGCGTCGACAGGGGGCGGTCCACAGATACGCAGTATTTT
TRBJ1-5 | TRBV5-6 | many | TRBD1 | CASSQDRGQPQHF | TGTGCCAGCAGTCAGGACAGGGGTCAGCCCCAGCATTTT
TRBJ2-1 | TRBV5-5 | - | - | CASSSRTVQYNEQFF | TGTGCCAGCAGCTCGCGGACAGTCCAGTACAATGAGCAGTTCTTC
TRBJ1-2 | TRBV11-2 | few | TRBD1 | CASSLTGFGSYGYTF | TGTGCCAGCAGCTTGACAGGGTTCGGCTCCTATGGCTACACCTTC
TRBJ2-7 | TRBV29-1 | many | TRBD2 | CSVGVAGTYEQYF | TGCAGCGTTGGGGTAGCGGGAACCTACGAGCAGTACTTC
TRBJ2-1 | TRBV27 | many | - | CASSLSRGANEQFF | TGTGCCAGCAGTTTATCGAGGGGCGCCAATGAGCAGTTCTTC
TRBJ1-1 | TRBV7-9 | many | TRBD1 | CASSVRTGLTEAFF | TGTGCCAGCAGTGTCCGGACAGGTCTCACTGAAGCTTTCTTT
TRBJ2-7 | TRBV7-9 | many | TRBD1 | CASSITGGGEQYF | TGTGCCAGCAGCATCACAGGGGGCGGCGAGCAGTACTTC
TRBJ1-4 | TRBV20-1 | - | - | CSASLLGATNEKLFF | TGCAGTGCTAGCCTCTTAGGGGCAACTAATGAAAAACTGTTTTTT
TRBJ2-1 | TRBV12-3/TRBV12-4 | few | - | CASSSWGSSYNEQFF | TGTGCCAGCAGTTCATGGGGGAGCTCCTACAATGAGCAGTTCTTC
TRBJ2-3 | TRBV20-1 | many | - | CSASSGRYTDTQYF | TGCAGTGCTAGTTCGGGACGATACACAGATACGCAGTATTTT
TRBJ2-1 | TRBV27 | many | - | CASRSRLDEQFF | TGTGCCAGTCGATCGCGCCTCGATGAGCAGTTCTTC
TRBJ2-3 | TRBV3-1 | few | TRBD2 | CASSHGLAGGRVVDTQYF | TGTGCCAGCAGCCACGGACTAGCGGGGGGCCGGGTTGTCGATACGCAGTATTTT
TRBJ2-7 | TRBV2 | many | TRBD2 | CASKVSGRHEQYF | TGTGCCAGCAAGGTTAGCGGGAGACACGAGCAGTACTTC
TRBJ2-3 | TRBV20-1 | many | - | CSARERGTDTQYF | TGCAGTGCTAGAGAAAGGGGCACAGATACGCAGTATTTT
TRBJ2-7 | TRBV6-1 | many | TRBD1 | CASSVGQGWYEQYF | TGTGCCAGCAGTGTGGGACAGGGATGGTACGAGCAGTACTTC
TRBJ1-2 | TRBV14 | many | - | CASSQDPTANYGYTF | TGTGCCAGCAGCCAGGACCCAACAGCAAACTATGGCTACACCTTC
TRBJ2-3 | TRBV29-1 | many | TRBD2 | CSVEDFLAGFTDTQYF | TGCAGCGTTGAAGATTTCTTAGCGGGCTTCACAGATACGCAGTATTTT
TRBJ1-1 | TRBV20-1 | many | - | CSARDDRTEAFF | TGCAGTGCTAGAGATGATCGCACTGAAGCTTTCTTT
TRBJ1-1 | TRBV6-1 | many | - | CASSEVIFNTEAFF | TGTGCCAGCAGTGAAGTAATATTTAACACTGAAGCTTTCTTT
TRBJ1-2 | TRBV5-1 | few | - | CASSYLGPPDGYTF | TGCGCCAGCAGCTACCTGGGCCCTCCGGATGGCTACACCTTC
TRBJ1-2 | TRBV30 | few | - | CAWSPPHYGYTF | TGTGCCTGGAGTCCTCCCCACTATGGCTACACCTTC
TRBJ2-1 | TRBV12-3/TRBV12-4 | few | - | CASSLVTGIPYNEQFF | TGTGCCAGCAGTCTAGTAACAGGGATACCCTACAATGAGCAGTTCTTC
TRBJ1-5 | TRBV7-9 | few | - | CASSEGTGAQPQHF | TGTGCCAGCAGCGAGGGAACGGGGGCTCAGCCCCAGCATTTT
TRBJ2-3 | TRBV13 | few | - | CASSLMADGTDTQYF | TGTGCCAGCAGCTTAATGGCGGATGGCACAGATACGCAGTATTTT
TRBJ2-1 | TRBV11-1 | many | TRBD2 | CASSLETSAYNEQFF | TGTGCCAGCAGCTTAGAGACTAGCGCCTACAATGAGCAGTTCTTC
TRBJ2-3 | TRBV27 | many | - | CASSRLRELGVSDTQYF | TGTGCCAGCAGTCGCCTTAGGGAGCTGGGGGTCTCAGATACGCAGTATTTT
TRBJ2-5 | TRBV20-1 | few | TRBD1 | CSVRDRGETQYF | TGCAGTGTCAGGGACAGAGGCGAGACCCAGTACTTC
TRBJ1-2 | TRBV19 | few | TRBD1 | CASSIRQGQNYGYTF | TGTGCCAGTAGTATACGACAGGGGCAGAACTATGGCTACACCTTC
TRBJ1-2 | TRBV4-1 | - | - | CASSQDSVKALYGYTF | TGCGCCAGCAGCCAAGATTCTGTTAAGGCTCTCTATGGCTACACCTTC
TRBJ2-7 | TRBV6-1 | many | TRBD2 | CASKQRGGTYEQCF | TGTGCCAGCAAACAGCGGGGGGGGACTTACGAGCAGTGCTTC